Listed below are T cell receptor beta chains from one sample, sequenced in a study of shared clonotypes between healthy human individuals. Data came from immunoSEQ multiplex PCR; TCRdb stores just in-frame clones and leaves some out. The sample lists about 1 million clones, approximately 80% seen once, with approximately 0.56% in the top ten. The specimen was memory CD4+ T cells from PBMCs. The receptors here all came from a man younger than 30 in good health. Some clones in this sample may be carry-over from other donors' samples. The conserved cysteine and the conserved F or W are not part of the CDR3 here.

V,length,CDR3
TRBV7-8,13,ASSLAGQNTGELF
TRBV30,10,AWSSPNYEQY
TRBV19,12,ASRDRGSGNTIY
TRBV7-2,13,ASSLVSGQGYGYT
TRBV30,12,AWSPGGGTDTQY
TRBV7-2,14,ASSPALAGPSYEQY
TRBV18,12,ASSPRPEVYEQY
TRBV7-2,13,ASSLYVSGVYEQY
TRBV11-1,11,ASSLEWGQPQH
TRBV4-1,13,ASSRGQGFTGELF
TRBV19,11,ASSRTGWETQY
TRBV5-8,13,ASSLGLAAYNEQF